The 23 T cell receptor beta chains below all came from one sample that was sequenced in a study of blood T cell repertoires in COVID-19. Repertoires were generated with immunoSEQ multiplex PCR, while TCRdb's copy carries only in-frame clones and drops some. This table holds 430,000 or so clones, 70% to 90% found once. The specimen was PBMCs or T cells enriched from blood (not recorded which). These receptors all stem from a woman aged 18-29 years who had been exposed to COVID-19.

This chain links TRBV7-2 with TRBJ1-2; D is perhaps TRBD1 (6 bases). The CDR3 runs to 15 residues. Germline values: CDR1 SGHTA, CDR2 FQGNSA. The germline V and J ends were trimmed by 5 bases and 3 bases, with 16 bases remaining between them. The CDR3 bases are TGTGCCAGCAGCCCCCAGACAGGTGGAGACTATGGCTACACCTTC. It encodes CASSPQTGGDYGYTF.

V and J are TRBV11-2 and TRBJ2-5; D is uncertain. The CDR3 has 13 residues. The germline gives CDR1 SGHAT, CDR2 FQNNGV. Trimming stripped 1 base from V and 5 bases from J, with 8 bases between. The CDR3 DNA reads TGTGCCAGCAGCTTAGGCACCCGGGAGACCCAGTACTTC. Translation: CASSLGTRETQYF.

This chain links TRBV3-1 (or the pseudogene TRBV3-2) with TRBJ2-1, with unresolved D. Per the germline V gene, CDR1 is LGHDT and CDR2 is YNNKEL (reference sequence). Trimming removed 4 bases from V and 7 bases from J, with 8 bases in between. This CDR3 spans 12 amino acids. CDR3 DNA sequence: TGTGCCAGCAGCCGTAGCAATAATGAGCAGTTCTTC. It codes for CASSRSNNEQFF.

In this sample, this clone turned up once. The rearrangement joins TRBV7-2 to TRBJ2-2; TRBD2 might be the D (6 bases). Germline V gene data show CDR1 as SGHTA and CDR2 as FQGNSA. V shed 4 bases and J shed 6 bases, with 9 bases lying between them. CDR3 size: 13 residues. CDR3 in amino acids: CASSSGTPGELFF. The CDR3 DNA reads TGTGCCAGCAGCTCGGGGACTCCCGGGGAGCTGTTTTTT.

The V and J genes are TRBV20-1 and TRBJ2-7; tentatively, D is TRBD2 (5 bases). In germline, CDR1 is DFQATT, CDR2 SNEGSKA (reference sequence). The V and J ends lost 6 bases and 4 bases respectively, with 10 bases between them. CDR3 length: 11 amino acids. The CDR3 here is CSAGRTYEQYF. In nucleotides, the CDR3 is TGCAGTGCGGGCAGGACTTACGAGCAGTACTTC.

This clone was seen only a few times. The chain recombines TRBV5-5 with TRBJ1-3; a weak D match, TRBD1 (5 bases). V lost 0 bases to trimming and J lost 0 bases, with 13 bases between them. CDR3 length: 17 residues. The V gene's germline CDR1 is SGHKS and CDR2 YYEKEE (reference sequence). The CDR3 sequence is CASSLGAGLSSGNTIYF. The CDR3 DNA follows: TGTGCCAGCAGCTTGGGGGCGGGACTGAGCTCTGGAAACACCATATATTTT.

The CDR3 sequence is CASSASRGYNEQFF. The CDR3 DNA reads as TGTGCCAGCAGTGCCTCACGGGGGTACAATGAGCAGTTCTTC. The chain links TRBV25-1 to TRBJ2-1; a weak D match, TRBD2 (6 bases). The CDR3 has 14 amino acids. With 4 bases removed from V and 4 bases from J, the gap between germline ends came to 11 bases. Germline V CDR1 and CDR2: MGHDK, SYGVNS.

The chain links TRBV29-1 to TRBJ2-7; 10 nucleotides align to TRBD2. This CDR3 contains 14 residues. The V and J ends lost 4 bases and 3 bases, in that order; junction bases with no gene match: 6. Germline V gene sequence: CDR1 SQVTM, CDR2 ANQGSEA. The CDR3 region is CSVGPSSGSYEQYF. The CDR3 nucleotides are TGCAGCGTTGGTCCTTCTAGCGGGAGCTACGAGCAGTACTTC.

The chain couples TRBV30 to TRBJ1-5; 7 bases are a match to TRBD1. The length of the CDR3 is 14 residues. Looked up from germline, CDR1 is GTSNPN and CDR2 is SVGIG (reference sequence). The V gene end was trimmed by 8 bases and the J gene end by 1 base; junction bases not matched to a gene: 8. This CDR3 is CAGGGTVSNQPQHF. The DNA of the CDR3 is TGTGCCGGAGGGGGGACAGTGAGCAATCAGCCCCAGCATTTT.

The rearrangement joins TRBV23-1 to TRBJ1-1, with D maybe TRBD1 (6 bases). TRBV23-1 is an ORF; its function is uncertain. The ends were cut back, 0 bases at V and 5 bases at J, with 19 bases in the middle. The CDR3 runs 17 residues. CDR3 sequence reads: CASSQSMSGESYTEAFF. For the CDR3, the DNA is TGCGCCAGCAGTCAATCTATGTCAGGGGAATCTTATACTGAAGCTTTCTTT.

This clone appeared once. The rearrangement joins TRBV9 to TRBJ2-5, with a tentative D call TRBD2 (6 bases). The CDR3 spans 13 residues. With 2 bases removed from V and 4 bases from J, the gap between germline ends came to 9 bases. Looked up from germline, CDR1 is SGDLS and CDR2 is YYNGEE. CDR3 residues: CASSVGGGETQYF. CDR3 nucleotides: TGTGCCAGCAGCGTCGGGGGAGGAGAGACCCAGTACTTC.

The chain joins TRBV19 to TRBJ1-3; TRBD1 matches at 8 bases. The CDR3 contains 18 residues. Trimming removed 5 bases from V and 4 bases from J; junction bases left unmatched: 16. The germline V gene has CDR1 LNHDA and CDR2 SQIVND (reference sequence). In DNA form, the CDR3 reads TGTGCCAGTAGTTTCCGAAGACGTGACAGGGGCCTCGGAAACACCATATATTTT. Translated: CASSFRRRDRGLGNTIYF.

The chain joins TRBV7-2 to TRBJ2-1; TRBD2 might be the D (6 bases). The CDR3 loop spans 15 amino acids. The V end lost 5 bases, the J end lost 8 bases, and 19 bases lay between the germline ends. Germline V gene lookup returns CDR1 SGHTA and CDR2 FQGNSA. The chain's CDR3 is CASSQQSLASDEQFF. The CDR3 coding sequence is TGTGCCAGCAGCCAACAGTCGCTAGCGTCCGATGAGCAGTTCTTC.

The rearrangement joins TRBV19 to TRBJ2-7; 9 bases line up with TRBD2. The germline gives CDR1 LNHDA, CDR2 SQIVND (reference sequence). The CDR3 covers 15 residues. After removal of 6 bases from V and 2 bases from J, the junction contained 8 bases not matched to a gene. The CDR3 DNA reads as TGTGCCAGTAGCCCTGCCGCGGGAGGGGCCTACGAGCAGTACTTC. Translation gives CASSPAAGGAYEQYF.

V and J are TRBV7-9 and TRBJ1-1; D not resolved. The V end was cut by 2 bases, the J end by 1 base, with 8 bases between. Germline V lookup: CDR1 SEHNR, CDR2 FQNEAQ (reference sequence). The CDR3 covers 14 residues. This CDR3 is CASSLLQENTEAFF. The CDR3 coding sequence is TGTGCCAGCAGCTTATTGCAGGAGAACACTGAAGCTTTCTTT. The variable domain in full, with the rest retrieved from reference TRBV7-9 and TRBJ1-1, is DTGVSQNPRHKITKRGQNVTFRCDPISEHNRLYWYRQTLGQGPEFLTYFQNEAQLEKSRLLSDRFSAERPKGSFSTLEIQRTEQGDSAMYLCASSLLQENTEAFFGQGTRLTVV.

This chain links TRBV27 with TRBJ2-7; 10 bases are a match to TRBD2. Germline CDR1 is MNHEY and CDR2 is SMNVEV (reference sequence). The CDR3 sequence is 14 residues long. J gave up 5 bases and V 6 bases, and 7 bases lay outside the gene matches. Here the CDR3 DNA reads TGTGCCAGCAGGGTAGCGGGAGGCAACCACGAGCAGTACTTC. This codes for CASRVAGGNHEQYF.

J is TRBJ2-6 and V is TRBV28; D is possibly TRBD2 (5 bases). From germline, CDR1 is MDHEN and CDR2 SYDVKM. There are 16 residues in the CDR3. Trimming left V 1 base short and J 0 bases short, with 7 bases between. The CDR3: CASSLLATSGANVLTF. The DNA for the CDR3 is TGTGCCAGCAGTTTATTAGCGACCTCTGGGGCCAACGTCCTGACTTTC. The variable domain in full, completed from reference TRBV28 and TRBJ2-6, reads DVKVTQSSRYLVKRTGEKVFLECVQDMDHENMFWYRQDPGLGLRLIYFSYDVKMKEKGDIPEGYSVSREKKERFSLILESASTNQTSMYLCASSLLATSGANVLTFGAGSRLTVL.

The sample holds one count of this clone. The chain employs TRBV6-6 and TRBJ2-2; TRBD2 might be the D (6 bases). The CDR3 spans 15 residues. V was shortened by 2 bases and J by 2 bases, with 9 bases between the two germline ends. Germline V gene lookup returns CDR1 MNHNY and CDR2 SVGAGI (reference sequence). CDR3 coding DNA: TGTGCCAGCAGTTACGGGGGGATAAACACCGGGGAGCTGTTTTTT. Amino acid sequence: CASSYGGINTGELFF.

This clone was seen more than once but under ten times. The chain employs TRBV28 and TRBJ2-2; D is possibly TRBD2 (5 bases). The germline V gene has CDR1 MDHEN and CDR2 SYDVKM. CDR3 length equals 16 residues. The germline V and J ends were trimmed by 5 bases and 2 bases, with 15 bases remaining between them. The CDR3 nucleotides read TGTGCCAGCAGTCCCAGTTCCGGGGTAAACACCGGGGAGCTGTTTTTT. The encoded protein is CASSPSSGVNTGELFF.

The genes are TRBV4-1 and TRBJ2-3, with a tentative D call TRBD1 (5 bases). This CDR3 is built from 14 residues. The germline CDR1 and CDR2 sequences are MGHRA and YSYEKL. V was pared by 3 bases and J by 1 base, with 8 bases between. In DNA form, the CDR3 reads TGCGCCAGCAGCCACACCAGGGGCACAGATACGCAGTATTTT. It yields the protein CASSHTRGTDTQYF.

This chain connects TRBV18 to TRBJ2-7; 7 bases are shared with TRBD1. Germline CDR1 KGHSH, CDR2 LQKENI. J gave up 0 bases and V 0 bases, and 5 bases lay outside the gene matches. The CDR3 totals 16 residues. The CDR3 region has the DNA TGTGCCAGCTCACCACCGACGGGACAGAGCTCCTACGAGCAGTACTTC. Translation: CASSPPTGQSSYEQYF.

J is TRBJ2-1 and V is TRBV7-9; the match to TRBD2 covers 10 bases. Germline V lookup: CDR1 SEHNR, CDR2 FQNEAQ (reference sequence). CDR3 length: 15 residues. The trim removed 5 bases at V and 15 bases at J, leaving 16 bases unmatched. CDR3 sequence (DNA): TGTGCCAGCAGCCAGTCGGCTAGCGGGAGAGTGTTGCGGTTCTTC. Residues: CASSQSASGRVLRFF.

This clone was recorded only once. This chain uses TRBV28 with TRBJ2-1, with 11 bases aligning to TRBD1. From germline, CDR1 is MDHEN and CDR2 SYDVKM. This CDR3 is built from 15 residues. Trimming cost V 7 bases and J 9 bases; bases outside gene matches: 11. The CDR3: CASIKDSGTGGEQFF. In nucleotides, the CDR3 is TGTGCCAGCATTAAGGATAGCGGGACAGGGGGTGAGCAGTTCTTC.